These T cell receptor beta chains were read from a single sample in a study of blood T cell repertoires in COVID-19. Sequencing used immunoSEQ multiplex PCR; TCRdb keeps in-frame clones, though not all of them. The repertoire consists of under 150,000 clones, with roughly 79% occurring once and the leading ten covering under 10%. Sequenced: peripheral blood. These receptors all stem from a man aged 50 to 59 with active or convalescent COVID-19. The CDR3 runs from the conserved cysteine through the conserved F or W. The order of the fields is J gene, V gene, clone size, D gene, CDR3 protein, CDR3 DNA. A D gene is named only where the DNA matches it firmly. Only part of the rows carry a size: once, few, many, or a class if the clone is expanded.

>TRBJ2-7|TRBV29-1|.|.
CSVLLATGTYEQYF
TGCAGCGTTTTGCTAGCGACCGGCACCTACGAGCAGTACTTC
>TRBJ1-6|TRBV4-2|.|.
CASSHDLTGGNMNSPLHF
TGTGCCAGCAGCCACGATCTGACGGGAGGGAATATGAATTCACCCCTCCACTTT
>TRBJ1-2|TRBV4-1|.|TRBD1
CASSQRQGYGYTF
TGCGCCAGCAGCCAACGACAGGGCTATGGCTACACCTTC
>TRBJ2-7|TRBV10-3|.|TRBD2
CAISGGRLAGGGEQYF
TGTGCCATCAGTGGAGGCCGACTAGCGGGAGGAGGCGAGCAGTACTTC
>TRBJ1-1|TRBV5-1|.|.
CASSLLQGTNTEAFF
TGCGCCAGCAGCTTACTACAGGGTACGAACACTGAAGCTTTCTTT
>TRBJ1-1|TRBV11-2|.|TRBD1
CASSTTGVRNTEAFF
TGTGCCAGCAGCACAACAGGGGTAAGGAACACTGAAGCTTTCTTT
>TRBJ2-1|TRBV5-1|.|.
CASSRDSLGDEQFF
TGCGCCAGCAGCCGGGACTCTCTGGGGGATGAGCAGTTCTTC
>TRBJ2-7|TRBV3-1/TRBV3-2|.|.
CASSQGGVYEQYF
TGTGCCAGCAGCCAAGGAGGTGTCTACGAGCAGTACTTC
>TRBJ2-7|TRBV18|.|.
CASSPVADSYEQYF
TGTGCCAGCTCACCGGTGGCAGACTCCTACGAGCAGTACTTC
>TRBJ2-7|TRBV6-6|.|TRBD1
CASSSTDRGSYEQYF
TGTGCCAGCAGCTCTACCGACAGGGGCTCCTACGAGCAGTACTTC
>TRBJ2-3|TRBV5-8|once|.
CASSFRTGATDTQYF
TGTGCCAGCAGCTTCCGTACGGGAGCGACAGATACGCAGTATTTT
>TRBJ2-3|TRBV3-1/TRBV3-2|.|TRBD2
CASSQDLAGAGDTQYF
TGTGCCAGCAGCCAAGACCTAGCGGGAGCCGGGGATACGCAGTATTTT
>TRBJ2-5|TRBV6-5|.|.
CASSPGISGQETQYF
TGTGCCAGCAGTCCTGGGATCAGCGGACAAGAGACCCAGTACTTC
>TRBJ2-1|TRBV7-9|.|TRBD2
CASSLRGGLEQFF
TGTGCCAGCAGCCTCCGGGGGGGGCTTGAGCAGTTCTTC